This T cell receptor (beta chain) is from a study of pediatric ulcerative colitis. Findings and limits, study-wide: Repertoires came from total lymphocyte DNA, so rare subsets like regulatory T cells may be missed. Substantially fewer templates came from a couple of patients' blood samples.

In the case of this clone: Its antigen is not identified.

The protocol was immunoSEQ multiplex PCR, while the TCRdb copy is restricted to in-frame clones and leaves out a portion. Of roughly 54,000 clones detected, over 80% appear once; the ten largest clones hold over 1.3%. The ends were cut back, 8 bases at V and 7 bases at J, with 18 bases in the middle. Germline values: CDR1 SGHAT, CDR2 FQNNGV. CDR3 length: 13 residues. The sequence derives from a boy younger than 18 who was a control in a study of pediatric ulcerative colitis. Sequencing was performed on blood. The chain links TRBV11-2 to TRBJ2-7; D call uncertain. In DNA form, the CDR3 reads TGTGCCAGCCGGGCGTATGTCTCTCGTGAGCAGTACTTC. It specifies CASRAYVSREQYF.